This T cell receptor (beta chain) was observed in a study of blood T cell repertoires in COVID-19. Overall study context: Acute-phase and convalescent COVID-19 samples originated in the United States, Italy and Spain.

Enrolled during active infection, Seattle patients were then followed longitudinally. Under the authors' procedure: Estimated nucleated cell counts came from reference gene primer amplification. Some clones are missing from TCRdb's copy, which holds only in-frame ones; the method was immunoSEQ multiplex PCR. The V and J calls and clone size are taken from that table; D and trimming were inferred from the DNA. The sample yields about 370,000 clones, about 89% seen once. V was clipped by 6 bases and J by 6 bases; unmatched bases: 7. Germline CDR1 and CDR2: ENHRY and SYGVKD. CDR3 size: 15 residues. The sequence came from a woman aged 25-40 years with COVID-19, enrolled during active disease. Sequenced sample: peripheral blood. The chain links TRBV10-3 to TRBJ2-1, with TRBD2 matching 11 bases. The CDR3 sequence: CAISPGTSGPNEQFF. In nucleotides, the CDR3 is TGTGCCATCAGCCCCGGGACTAGCGGACCCAATGAGCAGTTCTTC.